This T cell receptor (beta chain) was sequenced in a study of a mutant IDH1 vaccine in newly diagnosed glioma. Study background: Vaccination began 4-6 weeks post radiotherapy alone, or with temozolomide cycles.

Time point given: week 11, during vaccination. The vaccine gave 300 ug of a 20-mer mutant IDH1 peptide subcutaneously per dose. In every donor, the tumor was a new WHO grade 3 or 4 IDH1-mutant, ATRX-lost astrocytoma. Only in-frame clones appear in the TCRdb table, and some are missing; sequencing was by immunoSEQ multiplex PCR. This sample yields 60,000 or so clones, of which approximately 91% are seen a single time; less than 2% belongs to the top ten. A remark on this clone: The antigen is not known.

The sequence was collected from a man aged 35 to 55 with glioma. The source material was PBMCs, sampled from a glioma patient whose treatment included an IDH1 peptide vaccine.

CDR3 in amino acids: CASSYRDRFSYEQYF. CDR3 nucleotide sequence: TGTGCCAGCAGTTACAGGGACAGGTTCTCCTACGAGCAGTACTTC. This chain links TRBV6-6 with TRBJ2-7, with 8 bases lining up with TRBD1. Germline CDR1 and CDR2: MNHNY and SVGAGI (reference sequence). There are 15 residues in the CDR3. J gave up 0 bases and V 2 bases, and 3 bases lay outside the gene matches.